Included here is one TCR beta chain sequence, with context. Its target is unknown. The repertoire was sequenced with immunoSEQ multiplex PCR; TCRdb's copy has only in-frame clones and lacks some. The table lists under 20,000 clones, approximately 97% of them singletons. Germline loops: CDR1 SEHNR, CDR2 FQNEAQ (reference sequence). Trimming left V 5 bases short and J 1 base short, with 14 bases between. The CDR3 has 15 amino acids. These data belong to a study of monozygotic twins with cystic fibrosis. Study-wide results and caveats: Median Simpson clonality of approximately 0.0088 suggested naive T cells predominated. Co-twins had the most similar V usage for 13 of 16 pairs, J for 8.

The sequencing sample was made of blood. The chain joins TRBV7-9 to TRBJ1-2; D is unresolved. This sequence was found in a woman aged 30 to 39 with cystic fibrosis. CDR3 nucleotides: TGTGCCAGCAGCCTATCGGCGGCCGTTAACTATGGCTACACCTTC. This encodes CASSLSAAVNYGYTF. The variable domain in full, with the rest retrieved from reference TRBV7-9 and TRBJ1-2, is DTGVSQNPRHKITKRGQNVTFRCDPISEHNRLYWYRQTLGQGPEFLTYFQNEAQLEKSRLLSDRFSAERPKGSFSTLEIQRTEQGDSAMYLCASSLSAAVNYGYTFGSGTRLTVV.